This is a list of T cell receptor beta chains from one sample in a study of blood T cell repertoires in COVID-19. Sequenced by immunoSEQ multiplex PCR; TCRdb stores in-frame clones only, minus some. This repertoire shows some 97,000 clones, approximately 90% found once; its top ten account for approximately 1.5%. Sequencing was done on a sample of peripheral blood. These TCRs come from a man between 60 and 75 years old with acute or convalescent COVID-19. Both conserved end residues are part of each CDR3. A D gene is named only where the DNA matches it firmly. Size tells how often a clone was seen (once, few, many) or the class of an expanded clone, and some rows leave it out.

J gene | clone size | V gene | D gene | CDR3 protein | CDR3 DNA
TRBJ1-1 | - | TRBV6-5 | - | CASSYSVGSTEAFF | TGTGCCAGCAGTTACTCGGTGGGGAGCACTGAAGCTTTCTTT
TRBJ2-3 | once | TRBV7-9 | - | CASSLERDLETDTQYF | TGTGCCAGCAGCTTAGAAAGGGACTTGGAGACAGATACGCAGTATTTT
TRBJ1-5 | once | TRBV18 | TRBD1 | CASSHGQGGSNQPQHF | TGTGCCAGCTCACACGGACAGGGTGGTAGCAATCAGCCCCAGCATTTT
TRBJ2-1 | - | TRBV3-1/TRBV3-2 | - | CASSLERVDYNEQFF | TGTGCCAGCAGCCTCGAGCGGGTCGACTACAATGAGCAGTTCTTC
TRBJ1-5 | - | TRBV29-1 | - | CSVASLVQTLEPQHF | TGCAGCGTTGCTAGTTTAGTGCAGACGTTAGAGCCCCAGCATTTT
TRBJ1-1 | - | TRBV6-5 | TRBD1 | CASSPTPGGNTEAFF | TGTGCCAGCAGTCCTACCCCAGGGGGTAACACTGAAGCTTTCTTT
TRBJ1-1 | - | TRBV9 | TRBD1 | CASSVAGTGGTEAFF | TGTGCCAGCAGCGTAGCCGGGACAGGGGGGACTGAAGCTTTCTTT
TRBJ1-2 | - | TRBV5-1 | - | CASSPQVAGNYGYTF | TGCGCCAGCAGCCCCCAGGTGGCAGGGAACTATGGCTACACCTTC
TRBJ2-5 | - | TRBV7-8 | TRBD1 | CASTLRGRETQYF | TGTGCCAGCACCTTAAGGGGGCGAGAGACCCAGTACTTC
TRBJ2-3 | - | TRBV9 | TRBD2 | CASSPRSGGTPQGYF | TGTGCCAGCAGCCCCCGTAGCGGGGGGACACCTCAGGGGTATTTT
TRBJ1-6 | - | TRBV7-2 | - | CASSLARQGKSSYNSPLHF | TGTGCCAGCAGCTTAGCCCGGCAGGGCAAAAGCTCCTATAATTCACCCCTCCACTTT
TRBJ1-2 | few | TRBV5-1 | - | CASSLGGSYGYTF | TGCGCCAGCAGCTTGGGGGGCTCCTATGGCTACACCTTC
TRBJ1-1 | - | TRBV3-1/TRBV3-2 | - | CASSQFDTGTEAFF | TGTGCCAGCAGCCAATTCGATACCGGGACAGAAGCTTTCTTT
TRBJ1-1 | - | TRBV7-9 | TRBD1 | CASSAGGPTFF | TGTGCCAGCAGCGCAGGGGGCCCGACTTTCTTT
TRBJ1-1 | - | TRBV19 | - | CASSIVGTREAFF | TGTGCCAGTAGTATAGTGGGGACACGTGAAGCTTTCTTT
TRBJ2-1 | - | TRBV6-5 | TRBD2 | CASSYPLAGGKNEQFF | TGTGCCAGCAGTTACCCCCTAGCGGGGGGGAAGAATGAGCAGTTCTTC
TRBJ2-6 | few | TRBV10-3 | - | CAIREGQTLGSGANVLTF | TGTGCCATCAGGGAGGGACAGACCCTTGGCTCTGGGGCCAACGTCCTGACTTTC
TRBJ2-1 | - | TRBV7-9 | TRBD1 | CASRTGTEEQFF | TGTGCCAGCAGAACTGGGACAGAAGAGCAGTTCTTC
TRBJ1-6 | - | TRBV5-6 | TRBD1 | CASSLTRSRDRHSPLHF | TGTGCCAGCAGCCTCACTCGGTCCCGGGACAGGCATTCACCCCTCCACTTT
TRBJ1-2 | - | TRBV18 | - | CASSPEGAWGYTF | TGTGCCAGCTCACCAGAAGGGGCTTGGGGCTACACCTTC
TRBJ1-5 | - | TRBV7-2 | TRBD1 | CASSPRTGALDSNQPQHF | TGTGCCAGCAGCCCACGGACAGGGGCCCTTGATAGCAATCAGCCCCAGCATTTT
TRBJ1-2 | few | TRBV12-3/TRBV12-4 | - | CASSFLGAYGYTF | TGTGCCAGCAGTTTTCTGGGAGCGTATGGCTACACCTTC
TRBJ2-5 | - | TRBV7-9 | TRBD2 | CASSSGGSGGDPQETQYF | TGTGCCAGCAGCTCCGGAGGTAGCGGGGGTGATCCCCAAGAGACCCAGTACTTC
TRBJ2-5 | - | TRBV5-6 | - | CASSLMEGGETQYF | TGTGCCAGCAGCTTGATGGAGGGCGGGGAGACCCAGTACTTC
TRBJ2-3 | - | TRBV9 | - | CASSARGTTDTQYF | TGTGCCAGCAGCGCGAGGGGGACCACAGATACGCAGTATTTT
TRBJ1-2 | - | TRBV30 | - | CACLGQRPNYGYTF | TGTGCCTGCCTGGGGCAGAGACCTAACTATGGCTACACCTTC
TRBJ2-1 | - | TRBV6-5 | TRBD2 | CASSYGTSGGGEQFF | TGTGCCAGCAGTTACGGTACTAGCGGGGGGGGAGAGCAGTTCTTC
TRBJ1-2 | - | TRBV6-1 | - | CASSELGEPNYGYTF | TGTGCCAGCAGTGAACTTGGAGAACCAAACTATGGCTACACCTTC
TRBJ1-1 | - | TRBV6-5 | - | CASSIQQNTEAFF | TGTGCCAGCAGTATACAGCAGAACACTGAAGCTTTCTTT
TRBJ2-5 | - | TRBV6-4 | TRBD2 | CASSPFSGSGGRETQYF | TGTGCCAGCAGCCCTTTCAGCGGTAGCGGGGGTCGTGAGACCCAGTACTTC
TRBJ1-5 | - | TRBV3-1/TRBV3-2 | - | CASSQGSERAQHF | TGTGCCAGCAGCCAAGGGTCCGAGCGGGCCCAGCATTTT
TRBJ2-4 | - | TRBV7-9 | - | CASSLKGSRVAKNIQYF | TGTGCCAGCAGCTTAAAGGGGTCAAGGGTGGCCAAAAACATTCAGTACTTC
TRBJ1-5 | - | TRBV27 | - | CASSLSAGARYQPQHF | TGTGCCAGCAGTTTATCTGCGGGGGCTAGATATCAGCCCCAGCATTTT
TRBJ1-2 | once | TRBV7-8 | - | CASSSLGGGPQGGYTF | TGTGCCAGCAGCTCCTTAGGCGGGGGGCCCCAGGGGGGCTACACCTTC
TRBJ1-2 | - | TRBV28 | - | CASSWRGVGYTF | TGTGCCAGCAGTTGGCGGGGGGTTGGCTACACCTTC